Listed below are T cell receptor beta chains from one sample, sequenced in a study of cytomegalovirus exposure and HLA in healthy donors. Produced via immunoSEQ multiplex PCR; TCRdb's table is partial and in-frame only. The sample yields 150,000 to 200,000 clones, over 75% seen once. The sample consisted of PBMCs. These receptors all come from a man aged 40-50 years in good health and CMV-seropositive. Each CDR3 is given with its conserved first and last residue. Fields, in order: CDR3 length, clone size, V gene, D gene, J gene, CDR3 protein, CDR3 DNA. D genes are given only for firm matches. Size is omitted from some rows. Given values are once, few, many or a class for expanded clones.

16	once	TRBV11-2	TRBD1	TRBJ1-5	CASSIGQGVRGGPQHF	TGTGCCAGCAGCATCGGACAGGGGGTAAGAGGTGGGCCCCAGCATTTT
14	-	TRBV10-2	TRBD2	TRBJ2-1	CASRPSGIYNEQFF	TGCGCCAGCAGGCCTAGCGGGATCTACAATGAGCAGTTCTTC
14	once	TRBV5-4	-	TRBJ1-4	CASSLAGIGGKLFF	TGTGCCAGCAGCTTGGCCGGGATTGGTGGAAAACTGTTTTTT
13	-	TRBV7-9	-	TRBJ2-3	CASSFSGADTQYF	TGTGCCAGCAGCTTTTCAGGGGCAGATACGCAGTATTTT
12	-	TRBV29-1	-	TRBJ1-1	CSVELSRGGAFF	TGCAGCGTTGAACTCAGTCGCGGTGGAGCTTTCTTT
11	-	TRBV5-4	-	TRBJ2-4	CASSLESIQYF	TGTGCCAGCAGCTTGGAGAGCATTCAGTACTTC
16	-	TRBV5-4	TRBD2	TRBJ2-7	CASSLVAGGPVGEQYF	TGTGCCAGCAGCCTAGTAGCGGGAGGCCCTGTCGGGGAGCAGTACTTC
13	-	TRBV2	-	TRBJ1-2	CASSDSRVDGYTF	TGTGCCAGCAGTGATAGCCGGGTGGATGGCTACACCTTC
16	-	TRBV30	TRBD1	TRBJ2-6	CACGGQGLSGANGLTF	TGTGCCTGTGGGGGACAGGGCCTCTCTGGGGCCAACGGCCTGACTTTC
14	few	TRBV2	-	TRBJ1-1	CATLKSGAGTEAFF	TGTGCCACCTTAAAATCAGGGGCTGGAACTGAAGCTTTCTTT
14	-	TRBV19	TRBD2	TRBJ2-7	CASSTSGRGDEQYF	TGTGCCAGTAGTACAAGCGGGAGAGGCGACGAGCAGTACTTC
19	medium-sized	TRBV6-1	-	TRBJ1-5	CASSEFGIRSPVRGQPQHF	TGTGCCAGCAGTGAATTCGGTATTAGGTCTCCCGTGCGAGGGCAGCCCCAGCATTTT
13	-	TRBV12-5	-	TRBJ1-1	CASGLRRDTEAFF	TGTGCTAGTGGTTTACGCCGGGACACTGAAGCTTTCTTT
15	-	TRBV2	TRBD2	TRBJ2-1	CASYRPQREKNEQFF	TGTGCCAGCTACCGACCTCAGCGGGAGAAGAATGAGCAGTTCTTC
15	-	TRBV5-6	-	TRBJ2-1	CASSTGTPRIHEQFF	TGTGCCAGCAGCACCGGGACTCCCAGGATACATGAGCAGTTCTTC
17	once	TRBV28	-	TRBJ1-5	CASTGADRSDSNQPQHF	TGTGCCAGCACAGGGGCCGACAGATCTGATAGCAATCAGCCCCAGCATTTT
14	-	TRBV28	TRBD1	TRBJ2-7	CASTPGQGNYEQYF	TGTGCCAGCACCCCGGGACAGGGGAACTACGAGCAGTACTTC
14	-	TRBV18	-	TRBJ1-1	CASSQGGLNTEAFF	TGTGCCAGCTCACAGGGGGGGTTGAACACTGAAGCTTTCTTT
14	-	TRBV5-1	-	TRBJ2-7	CASSGGTSPYEQYF	TGCGCCAGCAGCGGCGGGACTTCCCCCTACGAGCAGTACTTC
18	-	TRBV4-2	TRBD2	TRBJ2-3	CASSQALGLAGGRDTQYF	TGTGCCAGCAGCCAAGCCCTGGGACTAGCGGGAGGGCGAGATACGCAGTATTTT
16	once	TRBV9	TRBD2	TRBJ2-2	CASSPPGTSGAGELFF	TGTGCCAGCAGCCCGCCCGGGACTAGCGGTGCCGGGGAGCTGTTTTTT
14	-	TRBV11-3	-	TRBJ2-7	CASSLQGTSYEQYF	TGTGCCAGCAGCTTACAGGGGACGTCCTACGAGCAGTACTTC
16	-	TRBV4-1	-	TRBJ2-5	CASSTSLPRPRETQYF	TGCGCCAGCAGCACTTCCCTTCCACGGCCGAGGGAGACCCAGTACTTC
14	-	TRBV13	-	TRBJ2-5	CASTVGGSKETQYF	TGTGCCAGCACCGTGGGAGGTAGCAAGGAGACCCAGTACTTC
15	-	TRBV28	-	TRBJ2-2	CASSLGLLNTGELFF	TGTGCCAGCAGCTTAGGGCTATTAAACACCGGGGAGCTGTTTTTT
15	-	TRBV5-1	TRBD2	TRBJ2-1	CASSLLAGLGNEQFF	TGCGCCAGCAGCTTACTAGCGGGGTTGGGGAATGAGCAGTTCTTC
16	-	TRBV21-1	-	TRBJ1-6	CASSPGGSRRNSPLHF	TGTGCCAGCAGCCCCGGGGGGAGTAGAAGGAATTCACCCCTCCACTTT
13	-	TRBV27	-	TRBJ1-1	CASSFARNTEAFF	TGTGCCAGCAGTTTTGCCAGGAACACTGAAGCTTTCTTT
16	-	TRBV4-1	-	TRBJ2-2	CASSRIGEGVTGELFF	TGCGCCAGCAGCCGCATTGGAGAGGGGGTCACCGGGGAGCTGTTTTTT
11	-	TRBV9	-	TRBJ2-1	CASSVANEQFF	TGTGCCAGCAGCGTAGCGAATGAGCAGTTCTTC
13	-	TRBV2	-	TRBJ1-1	CASSVSRDTEAFF	TGTGCCAGCAGTGTATCCAGGGACACTGAAGCTTTCTTT
14	-	TRBV2	TRBD1	TRBJ2-5	CASSTGTGLETQYF	TGTGCCAGCAGTACCGGGACAGGGTTGGAGACCCAGTACTTC
15	-	TRBV28	-	TRBJ2-7	CASSVESGSSPEQYF	TGTGCCAGCAGTGTGGAGTCGGGATCGTCCCCCGAGCAGTACTTC
15	-	TRBV10-3	TRBD1	TRBJ2-6	CAISVQGSGANVLTF	TGTGCCATCAGTGTACAGGGGTCTGGGGCCAACGTCCTGACTTTC
17	few	TRBV5-1	TRBD2	TRBJ2-7	CASSLDGVWASGRAEYF	TGCGCCAGCAGCTTGGATGGCGTTTGGGCTAGCGGGAGGGCGGAGTACTTC
13	-	TRBV11-2	-	TRBJ2-5	CASSFSHQETQYF	TGTGCCAGCAGCTTCAGTCATCAAGAGACCCAGTACTTC
16	-	TRBV9	-	TRBJ2-3	CASSPAGLLFTDTQYF	TGTGCCAGCAGCCCGGCAGGGCTACTATTCACAGATACGCAGTATTTT
13	once	TRBV5-4	-	TRBJ1-4	CASSTQGGEKLFF	TGTGCCAGCAGTACGCAGGGTGGTGAAAAACTGTTTTTT